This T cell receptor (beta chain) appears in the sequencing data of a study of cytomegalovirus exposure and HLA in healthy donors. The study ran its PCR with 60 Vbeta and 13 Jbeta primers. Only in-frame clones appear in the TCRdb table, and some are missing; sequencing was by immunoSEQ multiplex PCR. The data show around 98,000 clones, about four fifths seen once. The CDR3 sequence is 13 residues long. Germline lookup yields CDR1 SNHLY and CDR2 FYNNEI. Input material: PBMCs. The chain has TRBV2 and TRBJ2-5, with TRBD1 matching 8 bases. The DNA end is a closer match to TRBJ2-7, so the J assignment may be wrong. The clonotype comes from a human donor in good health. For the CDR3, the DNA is TGTGCCAGCAAACAGGGGGGCTCCTACGAGCAGTACTTC. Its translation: CASKQGGSYEQYF.